This T cell receptor (beta chain) was retrieved from a study of blood T cell repertoires in COVID-19. The protocol was immunoSEQ multiplex PCR, while the TCRdb copy is restricted to in-frame clones and leaves out a portion. The table records roughly 220,000 clones, around nine tenths of them present only once. V shed 2 bases and J 5 bases; nucleotides not matched to a gene: 9. There are 16 residues in the CDR3. CDR1 MNHEY and CDR2 SVGAGI come from the germline V gene. This rearrangement joins TRBV6-5 to TRBJ1-5, with TRBD1 identical over 7 bases. Sequenced: PBMCs or T cells enriched from blood (not recorded which). The receptor was derived from a woman aged 50 to 65 with acute COVID-19. CDR3 amino acids: CASSYDSSRGHQPQHF. The DNA for the CDR3 is TGTGCCAGCAGTTACGATAGTAGTAGGGGGCATCAGCCCCAGCATTTT.